This T cell receptor (beta chain) appears in the sequencing data of a study of tumor-infiltrating lymphocytes in primary liver carcinoma. Total RNA and DNA came together from about 19-30 mg of bulk tissue without cell sorting. There were only treatment-naive patients, all with chronic HBV infection. Each of the tumor samples contained in excess of 80% viable tumor cells. Germline assignment: CDR1 SGHAT and CDR2 FQNNGV. This CDR3 contains 15 residues. Deletions cut 10 bases from V and 17 bases from J, with 30 bases between. Findings of the study overall: Tumors and blood were compared for top-250-clone fraction, and tumors had the significantly higher value (p = 0.039).

With regard to this clonotype: Antigen unknown.

Researchers generated TCR beta cDNA from around 0.55 ug of total RNA, relying on a constant-region primer. Slightly modified ARM-PCR served as the procedure for the TCR beta libraries. These libraries came from three rounds of nested multiplex PCR. In the first two PCR rounds, TRBV1-TRBV30 forward primers were paired with a C-beta reverse primer, and each round lasted about 10 cycles. TCRdb used MiXCR to reprocess the multiplex PCR reads, holding one entry per CDR3 protein. The sample includes roughly 100,000 distinct CDR3 sequences, 80% to 85% of them seen just once. Material: liver tumor tissue from sampling region 3. Subset in this sample: tumor region T3, left-lateral pole. This clonotype was obtained from a man in his forties or fifties with primary liver carcinoma and hepatitis B virus infection. The chain has TRBV11-2 and TRBJ2-6, with D perhaps assigned TRBD1 or TRBD2 (5 bases each). In DNA form, the CDR3 reads TGTGCCACCCAGCGGCCGTGCTCTGGGGCCAACTTCATGACTTTC. This sequence encodes CATQRPCSGANFMTF.